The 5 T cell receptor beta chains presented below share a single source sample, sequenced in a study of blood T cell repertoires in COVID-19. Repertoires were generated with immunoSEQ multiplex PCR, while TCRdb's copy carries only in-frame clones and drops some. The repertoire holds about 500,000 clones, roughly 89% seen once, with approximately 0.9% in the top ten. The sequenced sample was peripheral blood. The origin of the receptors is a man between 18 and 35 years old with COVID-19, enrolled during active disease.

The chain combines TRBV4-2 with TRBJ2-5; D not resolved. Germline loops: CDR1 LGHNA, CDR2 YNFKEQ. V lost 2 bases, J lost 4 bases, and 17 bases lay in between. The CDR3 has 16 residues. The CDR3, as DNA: TGTGCCAGCAGCCAACCGGAGATTACTAATATAGAGACCCAGTACTTC. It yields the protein CASSQPEITNIETQYF.

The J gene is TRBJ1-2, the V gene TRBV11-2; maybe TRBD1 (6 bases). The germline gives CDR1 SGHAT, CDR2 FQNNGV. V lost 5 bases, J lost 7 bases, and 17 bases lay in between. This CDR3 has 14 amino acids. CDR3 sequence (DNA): TGTGCCAGCAGCCACCTGGGGGGGGGCGGTGGCTACACCTTC. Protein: CASSHLGGGGGYTF.

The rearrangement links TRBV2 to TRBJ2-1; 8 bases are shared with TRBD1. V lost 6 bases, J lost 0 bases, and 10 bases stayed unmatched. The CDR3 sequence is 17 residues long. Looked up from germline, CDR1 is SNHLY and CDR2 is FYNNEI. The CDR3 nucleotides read TGTGCCAGCAGGTTCCCCGGGACAGGCAGCTCCTACAATGAGCAGTTCTTC. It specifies CASRFPGTGSSYNEQFF.

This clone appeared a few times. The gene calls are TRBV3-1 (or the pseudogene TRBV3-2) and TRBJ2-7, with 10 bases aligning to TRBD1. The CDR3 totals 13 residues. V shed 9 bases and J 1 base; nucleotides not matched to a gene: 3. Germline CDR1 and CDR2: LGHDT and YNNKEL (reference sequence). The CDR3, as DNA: TGTGCCAGTCGGACAGGGGGGTCCTACGAGCAGTACTTC. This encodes CASRTGGSYEQYF.

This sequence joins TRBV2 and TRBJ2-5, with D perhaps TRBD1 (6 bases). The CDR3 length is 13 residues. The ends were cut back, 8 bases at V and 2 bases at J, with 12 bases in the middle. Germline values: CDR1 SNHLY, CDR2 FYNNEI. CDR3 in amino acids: CASLPQGQETQYF. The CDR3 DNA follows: TGTGCCAGCCTCCCGCAGGGGCAAGAGACCCAGTACTTC.